This T cell receptor (beta chain) originates from a study of shared clonotypes between healthy human individuals. Profiled with immunoSEQ multiplex PCR; TCRdb holds only in-frame clones, not every one. The data contain more than 2 million clones, just under 95% of them singletons. Selected positively for CCR7 and CD45RO-negative, naive CD8 cells excluded terminally differentiated effector memory CD45RA+ cells. All donors were healthy HIV-negative adults lacking recent acute infections or vaccinations. Germline values: CDR1 MNHNY, CDR2 SVGAGI (reference sequence). This CDR3 contains 16 residues. V dropped 8 bases and J dropped 1 base, with 20 bases sitting between them.

Sequencing was performed on naive CD8+ T cells from PBMCs. This TCR was sampled from a man between 18 and 29 years old in good health. Some clones in this sample may be carry-over from other donors' samples. The V and J genes are TRBV6-6 and TRBJ1-1, with a possible D match to TRBD1 (6 bases). This CDR3 is CASELIGGRGNTEAFF. The CDR3 DNA reads TGTGCCAGCGAATTGATAGGGGGGAGGGGGAACACTGAAGCTTTCTTT.